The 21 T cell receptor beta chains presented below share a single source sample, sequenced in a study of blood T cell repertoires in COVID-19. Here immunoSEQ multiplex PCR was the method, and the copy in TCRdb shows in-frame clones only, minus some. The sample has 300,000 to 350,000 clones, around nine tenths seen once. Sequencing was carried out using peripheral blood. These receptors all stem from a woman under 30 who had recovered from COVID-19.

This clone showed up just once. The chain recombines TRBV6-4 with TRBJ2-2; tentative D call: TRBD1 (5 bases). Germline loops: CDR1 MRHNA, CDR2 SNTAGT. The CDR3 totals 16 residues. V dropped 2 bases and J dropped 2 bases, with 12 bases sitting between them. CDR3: CASSDRYRSNTGELFF. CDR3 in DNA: TGTGCCAGCAGTGACAGGTACAGGTCAAACACCGGGGAGCTGTTTTTT.

CDR3 in DNA: TGTGCCAGTAAAACCGGCAGGGGGCAGAAGGACACTGAAGCTTTCTTT. Protein sequence: CASKTGRGQKDTEAFF. The V gene is TRBV19, the J gene TRBJ1-1; 8 positions agree with TRBD1. V trimming: 7 bases; J trimming: 3 bases; junction bases outside the gene matches: 13. This CDR3 spans 16 amino acids. Germline assignment: CDR1 LNHDA and CDR2 SQIVND (reference sequence). Full variable domain (missing parts from reference TRBV19 and TRBJ1-1): DGGITQSPKYLFRKEGQNVTLSCEQNLNHDAMYWYRQDPGQGLRLIYYSQIVNDFQKGDIAEGYSVSREKKESFPLTVTSAQKNPTAFYLCASKTGRGQKDTEAFFGQGTRLTVV.

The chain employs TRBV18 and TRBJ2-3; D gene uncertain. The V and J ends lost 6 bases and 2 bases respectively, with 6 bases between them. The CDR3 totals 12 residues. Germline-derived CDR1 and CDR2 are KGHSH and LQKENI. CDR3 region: CASSLYTDTQYF. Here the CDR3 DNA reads TGTGCCAGCTCTCTCTACACAGATACGCAGTATTTT. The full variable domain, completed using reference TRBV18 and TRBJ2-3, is NAGVMQNPRHLVRRRGQEARLRCSPMKGHSHVYWYRQLPEEGLKFMVYLQKENIIDESGMPKERFSAEFPKEGPSILRIQQVVRGDSAAYFCASSLYTDTQYFGPGTRLTVL.

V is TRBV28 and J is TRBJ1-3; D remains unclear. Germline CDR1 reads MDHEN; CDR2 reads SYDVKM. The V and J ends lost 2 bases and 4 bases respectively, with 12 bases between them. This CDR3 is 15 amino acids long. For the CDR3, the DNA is TGTGCCAGCAGTTTACCCGGTAAAGTAGGAAACACCATATATTTT. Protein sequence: CASSLPGKVGNTIYF.

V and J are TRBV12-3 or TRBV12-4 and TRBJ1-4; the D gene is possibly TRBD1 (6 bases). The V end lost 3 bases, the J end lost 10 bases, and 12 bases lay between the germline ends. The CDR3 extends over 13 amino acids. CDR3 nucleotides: TGTGCCAGCAGTTTTTACAGGGTGCGAAAACTGTTTTTT. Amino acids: CASSFYRVRKLFF.

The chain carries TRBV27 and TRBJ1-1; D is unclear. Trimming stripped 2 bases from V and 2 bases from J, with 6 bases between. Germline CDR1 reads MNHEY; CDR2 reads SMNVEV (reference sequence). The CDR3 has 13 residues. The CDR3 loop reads CASSLETNTEAFF. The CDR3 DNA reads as TGTGCCAGCAGTTTAGAGACAAACACTGAAGCTTTCTTT.

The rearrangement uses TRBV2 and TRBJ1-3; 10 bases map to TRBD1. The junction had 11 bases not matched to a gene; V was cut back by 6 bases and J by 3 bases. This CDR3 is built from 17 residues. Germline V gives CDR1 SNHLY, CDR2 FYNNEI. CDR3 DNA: TGTGCCAGCAGACTCTTCGGGACAGGGGAATATGGAAACACCATATATTTT. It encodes CASRLFGTGEYGNTIYF.

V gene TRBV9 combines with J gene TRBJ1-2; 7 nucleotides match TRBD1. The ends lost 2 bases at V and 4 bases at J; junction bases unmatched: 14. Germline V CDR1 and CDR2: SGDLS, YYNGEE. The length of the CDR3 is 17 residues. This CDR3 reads CASSVRDSFYWFYGYTF. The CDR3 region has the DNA TGTGCCAGCAGCGTCCGGGACAGCTTCTATTGGTTCTATGGCTACACCTTC.

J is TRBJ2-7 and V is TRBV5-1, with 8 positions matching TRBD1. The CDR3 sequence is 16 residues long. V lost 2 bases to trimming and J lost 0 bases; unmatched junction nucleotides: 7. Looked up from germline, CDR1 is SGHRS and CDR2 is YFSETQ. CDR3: CASSFRRDRNSYEQYV. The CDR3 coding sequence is TGCGCCAGCAGCTTCCGCCGGGACAGGAACTCCTACGAGCAGTACGTC.

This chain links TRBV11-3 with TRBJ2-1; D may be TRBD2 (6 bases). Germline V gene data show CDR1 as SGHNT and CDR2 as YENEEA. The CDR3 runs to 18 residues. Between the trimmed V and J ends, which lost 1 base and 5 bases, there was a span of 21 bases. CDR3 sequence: CASSLGLGAGRKDNEQFF. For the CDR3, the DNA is TGTGCCAGCAGCTTAGGTCTTGGCGCGGGAAGAAAGGACAATGAGCAGTTCTTC.

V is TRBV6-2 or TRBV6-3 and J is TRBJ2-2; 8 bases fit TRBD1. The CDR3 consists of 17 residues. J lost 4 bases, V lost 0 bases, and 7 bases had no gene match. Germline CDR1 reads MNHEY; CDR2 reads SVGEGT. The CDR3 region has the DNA TGTGCCAGCAGTTACTCGGGCAGGGGGCGAGGCACCGGGGAGCTGTTTTTT. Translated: CASSYSGRGRGTGELFF.

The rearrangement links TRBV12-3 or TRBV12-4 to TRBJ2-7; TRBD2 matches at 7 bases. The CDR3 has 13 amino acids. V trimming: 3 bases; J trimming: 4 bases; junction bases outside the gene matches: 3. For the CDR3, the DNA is TGTGCCAGCAGTTTTGGCGGGAGTTACGAGCAGTACGTC. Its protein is CASSFGGSYEQYV.

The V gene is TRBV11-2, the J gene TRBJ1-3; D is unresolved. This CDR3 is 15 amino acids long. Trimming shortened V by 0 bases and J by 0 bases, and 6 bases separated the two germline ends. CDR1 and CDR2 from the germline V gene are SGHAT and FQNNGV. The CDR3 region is CASSLDRSSGNTIYF. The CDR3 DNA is TGTGCCAGCAGCTTAGATCGGAGCTCTGGAAACACCATATATTTT.

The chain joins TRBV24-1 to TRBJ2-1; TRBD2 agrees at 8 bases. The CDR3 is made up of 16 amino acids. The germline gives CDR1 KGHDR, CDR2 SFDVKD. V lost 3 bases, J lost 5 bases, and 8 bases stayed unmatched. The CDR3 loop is CATSDAPAGVHNEQFF. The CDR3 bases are TGTGCCACCAGTGATGCCCCAGCGGGAGTTCACAATGAGCAGTTCTTC.

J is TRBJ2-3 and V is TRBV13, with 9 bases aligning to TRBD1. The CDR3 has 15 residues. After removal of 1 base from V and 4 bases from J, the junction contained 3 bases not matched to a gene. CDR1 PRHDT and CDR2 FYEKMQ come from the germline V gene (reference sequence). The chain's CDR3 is CASSLEGQGPDTQYF. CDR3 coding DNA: TGTGCCAGCAGCTTAGAGGGACAGGGACCAGATACGCAGTATTTT.

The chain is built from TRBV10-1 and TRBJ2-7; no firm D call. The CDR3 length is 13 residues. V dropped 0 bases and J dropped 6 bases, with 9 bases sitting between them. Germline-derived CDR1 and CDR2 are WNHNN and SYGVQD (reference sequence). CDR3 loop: CASSESLASEQYV. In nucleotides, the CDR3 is TGCGCCAGCAGTGAGTCCTTAGCATCCGAGCAGTACGTC.

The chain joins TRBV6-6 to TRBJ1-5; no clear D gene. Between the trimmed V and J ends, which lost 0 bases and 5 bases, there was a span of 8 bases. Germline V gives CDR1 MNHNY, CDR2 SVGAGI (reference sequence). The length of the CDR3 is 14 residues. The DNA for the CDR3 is TGTGCCAGCAGTTACTCGGGAGGGCATCAGCCCCAGCATTTT. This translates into CASSYSGGHQPQHF.

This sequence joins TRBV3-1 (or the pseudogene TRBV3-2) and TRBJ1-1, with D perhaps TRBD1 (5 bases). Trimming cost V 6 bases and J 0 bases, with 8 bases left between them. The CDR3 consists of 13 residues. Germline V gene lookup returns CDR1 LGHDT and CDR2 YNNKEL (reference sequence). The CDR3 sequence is CASRRGVNTEAFF. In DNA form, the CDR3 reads TGTGCCAGCAGACGGGGGGTGAACACTGAAGCTTTCTTT.

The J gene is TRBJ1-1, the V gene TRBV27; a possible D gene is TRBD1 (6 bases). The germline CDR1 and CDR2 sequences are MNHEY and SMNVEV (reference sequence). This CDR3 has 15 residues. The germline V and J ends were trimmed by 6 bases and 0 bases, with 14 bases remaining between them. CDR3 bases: TGTGCCAGCAGAGGGACACCTGGAGTGAACACTGAAGCTTTCTTT. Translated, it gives CASRGTPGVNTEAFF.

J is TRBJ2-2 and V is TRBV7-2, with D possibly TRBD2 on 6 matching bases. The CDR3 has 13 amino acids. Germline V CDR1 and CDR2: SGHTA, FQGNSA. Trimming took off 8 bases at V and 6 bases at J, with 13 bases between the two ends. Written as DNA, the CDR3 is TGTGCCAGCTCTACAGCGGGTCCCGGGGAGCTGTTTTTT. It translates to CASSTAGPGELFF.

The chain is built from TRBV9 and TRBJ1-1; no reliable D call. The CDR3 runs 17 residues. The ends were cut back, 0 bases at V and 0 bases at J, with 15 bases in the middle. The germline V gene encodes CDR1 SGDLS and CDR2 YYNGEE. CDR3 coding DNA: TGTGCCAGCAGCGTAGAAATTCAGATCGGGATGAACACTGAAGCTTTCTTT. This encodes CASSVEIQIGMNTEAFF.